These 20 T cell receptor beta chains share one sample of origin, sequenced in a study of control samples from healthy donors and cancer patients. Produced via immunoSEQ multiplex PCR; TCRdb's table is partial and in-frame only. The sample has about 220,000 clones, over 90% seen once. The specimen sequenced was blood. The origin of the receptors is a man between 50 and 59 years old in good health.

V is TRBV6-1 and J is TRBJ1-5, with unresolved D. The germline CDR1 and CDR2 sequences are MNHNS and SASEGT. V gave up 3 bases and J gave up 7 bases, with 10 bases separating them. The CDR3 consists of 13 residues. Here the CDR3 reads CASSDQREQPQHF. CDR3 sequence (DNA): TGTGCCAGCAGTGATCAACGGGAACAGCCCCAGCATTTT.

The gene calls are TRBV10-3 and TRBJ2-3; TRBD2 aligns across 7 bases. Trimming at V came to 4 bases and at J to 1 base, leaving 2 bases not matched to a gene. This CDR3 has 14 residues. From germline, CDR1 is ENHRY and CDR2 SYGVKD. The CDR3: CAISVTSGTDTQYF. DNA for the CDR3: TGTGCCATCAGTGTCACTAGCGGCACAGATACGCAGTATTTT.

This chain uses TRBV6-6 with TRBJ1-5, with D hard to call. Germline values: CDR1 MNHNY, CDR2 SVGAGI (reference sequence). The CDR3 length is 16 residues. The V end was cut by 2 bases, the J end by 4 bases, with 15 bases between. Here the CDR3 reads CASSYGMGVRNQPQHF. In DNA form, the CDR3 reads TGTGCCAGCAGTTACGGTATGGGAGTAAGAAATCAGCCCCAGCATTTT.

The V gene is TRBV11-2, the J gene TRBJ2-1; D remains ambiguous. Germline V gene sequence: CDR1 SGHAT, CDR2 FQNNGV. This CDR3 has 12 amino acids. V lost 2 bases and J 8 bases, leaving 7 bases between the germline ends. This chain's CDR3 is CASSLIRDEQFF. The CDR3 region has the DNA TGTGCCAGCAGCTTAATAAGGGATGAGCAGTTCTTC.

The chain joins TRBV5-4 to TRBJ2-7, with 7 bases that match TRBD1. The CDR3 extends over 17 amino acids. The V and J ends lost 0 bases and 2 bases, in that order; junction bases with no gene match: 11. Germline values: CDR1 SGHNT, CDR2 YYREEE (reference sequence). DNA for the CDR3: TGTGCCAGCAGCTTGGGAGGGGGCGACAGGGACCCCTACGAGCAGTACTTC. This encodes CASSLGGGDRDPYEQYF.

The rearrangement uses TRBV6-1 and TRBJ1-1; D might be TRBD1 (6 bases). Trimming shortened V by 1 base and J by 4 bases, and 19 bases separated the two germline ends. The CDR3 consists of 17 residues. The V gene's germline CDR1 is MNHNS and CDR2 SASEGT. The CDR3 DNA reads TGTGCCAGCAGTGAAGTGGCAGGGGCAGGGTTGGTCACTGAAGCTTTCTTT. Translating gives CASSEVAGAGLVTEAFF.

The chain joins TRBV19 to TRBJ2-5, with 7 bases that match TRBD2. The CDR3 is made up of 18 amino acids. Germline V lookup: CDR1 LNHDA, CDR2 SQIVND (reference sequence). V lost 5 bases, J lost 1 base, and 16 bases stayed unmatched. CDR3 sequence reads: CASSEFPRTSRGQETQYF. The CDR3 nucleotides are TGTGCCAGTAGTGAATTTCCCCGGACTAGTCGGGGCCAAGAGACCCAGTACTTC.

This rearrangement joins TRBV30 to TRBJ1-5; the match to TRBD1 covers 8 bases. The CDR3 length is 14 residues. After removal of 0 bases from V and 9 bases from J, the junction contained 7 bases not matched to a gene. The germline CDR1 and CDR2 sequences are GTSNPN and SVGIG (reference sequence). This CDR3 is CAWSVRTGSGPQHF. In DNA form, the CDR3 reads TGTGCCTGGAGTGTACGGACAGGGTCTGGGCCCCAGCATTTT.

The chain couples TRBV7-6 to TRBJ2-7; D is ambiguous. This CDR3 has 16 residues. Germline-derived CDR1 and CDR2 are SGHVS and FNYEAQ. The V gene lost 5 bases and the J gene lost 0 bases, with 17 bases spanning the gap. The CDR3 bases are TGTGCCAGCAGCCCAAGGACGTATCCTAGCTCCTACGAGCAGTACTTC. It translates to CASSPRTYPSSYEQYF.

This chain links TRBV7-2 with TRBJ2-1; the D gene is possibly TRBD1 (6 bases). The CDR3 is made up of 16 amino acids. Germline V gene lookup returns CDR1 SGHTA and CDR2 FQGNSA. Trimming took 3 bases from V and 9 from J, leaving 21 bases between them. In nucleotides, the CDR3 is TGTGCCAGCAGCTTGTTGGGACAACAATCCCTCCCTGAGCAGTTCTTC. Translating gives CASSLLGQQSLPEQFF.

This rearrangement joins TRBV29-1 to TRBJ2-3; D call uncertain. The CDR3 has 14 amino acids. Trimming pared 7 bases from V and 3 bases from J, leaving 17 bases between. CDR1 and CDR2 (germline): SQVTM, ANQGSEA. The CDR3 spells CSAKARHGTDTQYF. CDR3 DNA: TGCAGCGCTAAGGCGCGCCACGGGACAGATACGCAGTATTTT.

The chain employs TRBV3-1 (or the pseudogene TRBV3-2) and TRBJ1-2; 8 bases are a match to TRBD1. This CDR3 is built from 16 residues. Losses at the gene ends were 4 bases for V and 6 bases for J; bases not matched to a gene: 13. Looked up from germline, CDR1 is LGHDT and CDR2 is YNNKEL (reference sequence). This chain's CDR3 is CASSRTGFPNYDGYTF. CDR3 bases: TGTGCCAGCAGCCGGACAGGGTTTCCCAACTATGATGGCTACACCTTC.

J is TRBJ1-5 and V is TRBV19; TRBD1 is a possible D gene (6 bases). Trimming shortened V by 2 bases and J by 5 bases, and 13 bases separated the two germline ends. This CDR3 is 15 amino acids long. Germline V lookup: CDR1 LNHDA, CDR2 SQIVND (reference sequence). The CDR3 spells CASSISGVYHQPQHF. The CDR3 DNA reads TGTGCCAGTAGTATATCAGGGGTTTATCATCAGCCCCAGCATTTT.

V usage is TRBV3-1 (or the pseudogene TRBV3-2) and J usage is TRBJ1-3; the D is unclear. V was shortened by 4 bases and J by 6 bases, with 13 bases between the two germline ends. Germline V lookup: CDR1 LGHDT, CDR2 YNNKEL (reference sequence). The CDR3 is made up of 14 amino acids. The chain's CDR3 is CASSRRSGINTIYF. The DNA of the CDR3 is TGTGCCAGCAGCCGTAGATCCGGAATAAACACCATATATTTT.

The J gene is TRBJ2-1, the V gene TRBV2, with a tentative D call TRBD2 (6 bases). Trimming pared 8 bases from V and 15 bases from J, leaving 17 bases between. Germline V gene sequence: CDR1 SNHLY, CDR2 FYNNEI. CDR3 size: 11 residues. CDR3 sequence reads: CASVVNGGTFF. DNA of the CDR3: TGTGCCAGCGTGGTAAATGGCGGGACGTTCTTC.

This chain uses TRBV7-6 with TRBJ2-1, with TRBD1 matching over 7 bases. CDR1 is SGHVS and CDR2 is FNYEAQ in the germline V gene. V trimming: 5 bases; J trimming: 4 bases; junction bases outside the gene matches: 5. The length of the CDR3 is 14 residues. CDR3 protein: CASSPLRGYNEQFF. The CDR3 DNA reads TGTGCCAGCAGCCCACTCAGGGGGTACAATGAGCAGTTCTTC. The variable domain in full, completed from reference TRBV7-6 and TRBJ2-1, reads GAGVSQSPRYKVTKRGQDVALRCDPISGHVSLYWYRQALGQGPEFLTYFNYEAQQDKSGLPNDRFSAERPEGSISTLTIQRTEQRDSAMYRCASSPLRGYNEQFFGPGTRLTVL.

The CDR3 loop reads CASSLPGHSPWGTEAFF. CDR3 in DNA: TGTGCCAGCAGCCTCCCGGGACACAGCCCTTGGGGGACTGAAGCTTTCTTT. This chain joins TRBV11-3 and TRBJ1-1, with D tentatively TRBD1 (6 bases). In germline, CDR1 is SGHNT, CDR2 YENEEA. This CDR3 comprises 17 residues. Deletions cut 5 bases from V and 5 bases from J, with 24 bases between.

V gene TRBV9 combines with J gene TRBJ1-5; D perhaps matches TRBD1 (6 bases). This CDR3 has 15 amino acids. Trimming left V 0 bases short and J 7 bases short, with 14 bases between. Germline V gene lookup returns CDR1 SGDLS and CDR2 YYNGEE. The CDR3 region is CASSVDGTQDQPQHF. In DNA, the CDR3 is TGTGCCAGCAGCGTAGATGGGACACAGGACCAGCCCCAGCATTTT.

This chain connects TRBV27 to TRBJ1-1; D remains ambiguous. The CDR3 has 13 residues. Germline loops: CDR1 MNHEY, CDR2 SMNVEV (reference sequence). Trimming shortened V by 2 bases and J by 6 bases, and 10 bases separated the two germline ends. CDR3 loop: CASSLGGEPEAFF. For the CDR3, the DNA is TGTGCCAGCAGTTTAGGCGGGGAGCCTGAAGCTTTCTTT.

The chain uses TRBV9 and TRBJ1-3, with D possibly being TRBD1 (5 bases). Per the germline V gene, CDR1 is SGDLS and CDR2 is YYNGEE. Trimming took off 0 bases at V and 4 bases at J, with 14 bases between the two ends. There are 16 residues in the CDR3. CDR3 sequence (DNA): TGTGCCAGCAGCGTAGTTGGGGGATGGTCAGGAAACACCATATATTTT. Its protein product is CASSVVGGWSGNTIYF.